These T cell receptor beta chains were read from a single sample in a study of shared clonotypes between healthy human individuals. Assay used: immunoSEQ multiplex PCR; TCRdb lists only in-frame clones, some missing. This sample carries some 630,000 clones, around 72% of them seen once, and the ten largest clones take 1.5% to 2%. The sample was memory CD4+ T cells sorted from blood. The receptor set was obtained from a woman aged 25 to 39 in good health. The CDR3 runs from the conserved cysteine through the conserved F or W. The order of the fields is V gene, clone size, D gene, J gene, CDR3 protein, CDR3 DNA. D genes are given only for firm matches. The size entry is marked missing in some rows and otherwise reads once, few, many or a size class.

TRBV5-5	-	-	TRBJ1-3	CASSFRVFGGGNTIYF	TGTGCCAGCAGCTTTAGGGTTTTTGGTGGTGGAAACACCATATATTTT
TRBV28	once	-	TRBJ1-5	CASRYPGVGAQHF	TGTGCCAGCCGTTACCCGGGGGTGGGAGCCCAGCATTTT
TRBV6-1	-	-	TRBJ2-7	CASSESLRGNYEQYF	TGTGCCAGCAGTGAAAGCTTGAGGGGTAACTACGAGCAGTACTTC
TRBV25-1	-	-	TRBJ2-2	CASSEGQRGNTGELFF	TGTGCCAGCAGTGAAGGACAACGGGGGAACACCGGGGAGCTGTTTTTT
TRBV7-9	many	TRBD1	TRBJ1-6	CASSSGQGFYNSPLHF	TGTGCCAGCAGCTCGGGACAGGGGTTCTATAATTCACCCCTCCACTTT
TRBV30	-	-	TRBJ2-3	CAWKIQVTDTQYF	TGTGCCTGGAAAATCCAGGTCACAGATACGCAGTATTTT
TRBV19	-	TRBD1	TRBJ1-5	CASRTGYQPQHF	TGTGCCAGTAGGACAGGGTATCAGCCCCAGCATTTT
TRBV5-1	few	TRBD2	TRBJ2-1	CASRLTSDNNEQFF	TGCGCCAGCAGGCTGACTAGCGATAACAATGAGCAGTTCTTC
TRBV30	-	-	TRBJ2-7	CAWSVRRQYTYEQYF	TGTGCCTGGAGTGTACGTCGGCAGTACACCTACGAGCAGTACTTC
TRBV27	-	-	TRBJ2-7	CASRTTIAYEQYF	TGTGCCAGCAGGACTACAATAGCCTACGAGCAGTACTTC
TRBV19	-	-	TRBJ1-5	CASSTIQRGGNQPQHF	TGTGCCAGTAGTACGATACAGAGGGGGGGTAATCAGCCCCAGCATTTT
TRBV9	-	TRBD2	TRBJ2-1	CASSVGTSRYNEQFF	TGTGCCAGCAGCGTGGGGACTAGCAGGTACAATGAGCAGTTCTTC
TRBV7-2	-	TRBD1	TRBJ1-2	CASSFSPGQGNGYTF	TGTGCCAGCAGCTTTTCTCCGGGACAGGGAAATGGCTACACCTTC
TRBV27	-	TRBD2	TRBJ2-7	CASSTTAGADYEQYF	TGTGCCAGCAGCACAACAGCGGGGGCCGACTACGAGCAGTACTTC
TRBV13	-	TRBD2	TRBJ2-1	CASSPLAGPSIWDYNEQFF	TGTGCCAGCAGCCCATTAGCGGGACCATCCATTTGGGATTACAATGAGCAGTTCTTC
TRBV9	-	TRBD2	TRBJ2-1	CASSATSGRPYNEQFF	TGTGCCAGCAGCGCAACTAGCGGCCGTCCCTACAATGAGCAGTTCTTC
TRBV27	-	-	TRBJ1-1	CASKAGLVGTEAFF	TGTGCCAGCAAGGCGGGCCTGGTGGGCACTGAAGCTTTCTTT
TRBV15	many	TRBD2	TRBJ2-3	CATSSGLAGGTDTQYF	TGTGCCACCAGCAGTGGACTAGCGGGAGGGACAGATACGCAGTATTTT
TRBV28	once	-	TRBJ1-3	CAARGNSKDTIYF	TGTGCCGCGAGGGGTAATAGTAAAGACACCATATATTTT
TRBV19	-	-	TRBJ2-3	CASSISGYTDTQYF	TGTGCCAGTAGTATAAGCGGGTACACAGATACGCAGTATTTT
TRBV19	-	TRBD2	TRBJ2-7	CASSPVAGGRSEQYF	TGTGCCAGTAGCCCCGTAGCGGGAGGGCGCAGCGAGCAGTACTTC
TRBV5-6	-	-	TRBJ2-5	CASSLRGARIAETQYF	TGTGCCAGCAGCTTGCGCGGGGCAAGGATCGCGGAGACCCAGTACTTC
TRBV14	-	-	TRBJ2-3	CASSPHTDTQYF	TGTGCCAGCAGCCCTCACACAGATACGCAGTATTTT
TRBV30	-	TRBD1	TRBJ2-5	CAWRRTGRETQYF	TGTGCCTGGAGGAGGACAGGGAGAGAGACCCAGTACTTC
TRBV28	-	TRBD2	TRBJ2-2	CASSSGTSGNTGELFF	TGTGCCAGCAGTTCGGGGACTAGCGGTAACACCGGGGAGCTGTTTTTT
TRBV5-1	-	TRBD1	TRBJ1-4	CASSGRQGGEKLFF	TGCGCCAGCAGCGGAAGACAGGGTGGGGAAAAACTGTTTTTT
TRBV19	-	TRBD2	TRBJ2-3	CASRFRDSGADTQYF	TGTGCCAGTCGCTTCAGAGACAGCGGGGCAGATACGCAGTATTTT
TRBV7-9	-	-	TRBJ2-3	CASSLRTVSTDTQYF	TGTGCCAGCAGCCTGCGGACGGTCAGCACAGATACGCAGTATTTT
TRBV7-2	few	TRBD2	TRBJ2-3	CASSLASGRAVGDTQYF	TGTGCCAGCAGCTTGGCTAGCGGGAGGGCCGTGGGAGATACGCAGTATTTT
TRBV30	-	-	TRBJ1-5	CAWGSQYSNQPQHF	TGTGCCTGGGGGAGCCAGTATAGCAATCAGCCCCAGCATTTT
TRBV11-2	-	TRBD1	TRBJ2-5	CASSGMGQGRETQYF	TGTGCCAGCAGCGGGATGGGACAGGGAAGGGAGACCCAGTACTTC
TRBV28	-	-	TRBJ2-7	CASSSNRRQYF	TGTGCCAGCAGTTCCAACAGGAGGCAGTACTTC
TRBV5-1	-	-	TRBJ2-3	CASSAGTFTDTQYF	TGCGCCAGCAGCGCGGGAACCTTCACAGATACGCAGTATTTT
TRBV7-9	few	-	TRBJ1-4	CASSLGTPSVGKLFF	TGTGCCAGCAGCCTTGGGACGCCCTCAGTTGGAAAACTGTTTTTT
TRBV7-8	few	TRBD2	TRBJ2-1	CASSSADGLAESSYNEQFF	TGTGCCAGCAGCTCCGCAGACGGACTAGCCGAAAGCTCCTACAATGAGCAGTTCTTC
TRBV5-4	-	TRBD2	TRBJ2-1	CASTIRDYNNEQFF	TGTGCCAGCACCATCCGGGACTACAACAATGAGCAGTTCTTC
TRBV5-6	few	-	TRBJ2-1	CASTWTAGFYNEQFF	TGTGCCAGCACCTGGACCGCGGGATTTTACAATGAGCAGTTCTTC
TRBV27	-	TRBD2	TRBJ2-5	CASSLLAGGQETQYF	TGTGCCAGCAGTTTATTAGCGGGAGGGCAGGAGACCCAGTACTTC
TRBV28	-	-	TRBJ2-7	CASSLWTDSSYEQYF	TGTGCCAGCAGTTTATGGACAGATAGCTCCTACGAGCAGTACTTC
TRBV5-1	-	TRBD2	TRBJ2-7	CASSLESGRSHEQYF	TGCGCCAGCAGCTTGGAAAGCGGGAGAAGCCACGAGCAGTACTTC
TRBV28	-	TRBD1	TRBJ2-7	CASRTGAGYEQYF	TGTGCCAGCAGGACAGGGGCGGGCTACGAGCAGTACTTC
TRBV2	few	-	TRBJ1-1	CASSERGERTEAFF	TGTGCCAGCAGTGAACGTGGGGAGCGCACTGAAGCTTTCTTT
TRBV2	-	TRBD1	TRBJ2-7	CASRRTGGEQYF	TGTGCCAGCAGAAGGACAGGGGGTGAGCAGTACTTC
TRBV27	-	-	TRBJ1-2	CASSFKTSGYGYTF	TGTGCCAGCAGTTTTAAGACGTCAGGCTATGGCTACACCTTC
TRBV21-1	-	-	TRBJ2-1	CASDTSNEQFF	TGTGCCAGCGATACTAGCAATGAGCAGTTCTTC
TRBV6-1	-	-	TRBJ2-2	CASTRQGFTGELFF	TGTGCCAGCACACGGCAGGGCTTCACCGGGGAGCTGTTTTTT
TRBV7-9	-	-	TRBJ1-4	CASSAGVVNEKLFF	TGTGCCAGCAGCGCAGGGGTGGTCAATGAAAAACTGTTTTTT
TRBV2	-	-	TRBJ1-1	CASSAGVPEAFF	TGTGCCAGCAGTGCCGGGGTTCCTGAAGCTTTCTTT
TRBV4-1	-	TRBD2	TRBJ2-3	CASSQGYGGRSSGDTQYF	TGCGCCAGCAGCCAAGGGTACGGCGGGAGGTCGTCTGGGGATACGCAGTATTTT
TRBV7-3	-	-	TRBJ1-1	CASSQTGAMNTEAFF	TGTGCCAGCAGCCAGACGGGGGCTATGAACACTGAAGCTTTCTTT
TRBV5-5	-	TRBD2	TRBJ2-2	CASGTSGTRNTGELFF	TGTGCATCCGGGACTAGCGGCACCAGGAACACCGGGGAGCTGTTTTTT
TRBV7-2	few	-	TRBJ1-1	CASSLHPTAASEAFF	TGTGCCAGCAGCCTACATCCGACAGCCGCATCTGAAGCTTTCTTT
TRBV2	-	-	TRBJ2-1	CASSVSSGRYNEQFF	TGTGCCAGCAGTGTTTCCAGCGGCCGCTACAATGAGCAGTTCTTC
TRBV29-1	-	-	TRBJ2-1	CSAGGSRDTSYNEQFF	TGCAGCGCCGGAGGGAGTCGGGACACCTCCTACAATGAGCAGTTCTTC
TRBV2	-	-	TRBJ1-5	CASGGYQGNSNQPQHF	TGTGCCAGCGGAGGTTACCAGGGGAATAGCAATCAGCCCCAGCATTTT